The rows below give T cell receptor beta chains drawn from one sample of a study of blood T cell repertoires in COVID-19. Data came from immunoSEQ multiplex PCR; TCRdb stores just in-frame clones and leaves some out. In the table there are about 100,000 clones, approximately 91% of which are singletons. The specimen sequenced was peripheral blood. These receptors all stem from a man between 50 and 59 years old with active COVID-19. The CDR3 runs from the conserved cysteine through the conserved F or W. The D gene is left open where the match is weak. Rows may omit the clone size; those that give it use once, few, many or a size class.

cdr3_aa cdr3_nt j_call clone_size v_call d_call
CASSSGLENTGELFF TGTGCCAGCTCATCAGGACTAGAAAACACCGGGGAGCTGTTTTTT TRBJ2-2 - TRBV18 TRBD2
CASSLAPSGNGPGELFF TGTGCCAGCAGCTTAGCTCCTAGCGGGAATGGACCCGGGGAGCTGTTTTTT TRBJ2-2 - TRBV7-2 TRBD2
CASSLDQGLYNEQFF TGTGCCAGCAGCTTGGACCAGGGACTTTACAATGAGCAGTTCTTC TRBJ2-1 - TRBV5-5 -
CASSPRGGLGETQYF TGTGCCAGCAGCCCCCGGGGAGGTCTGGGGGAGACCCAGTACTTC TRBJ2-5 - TRBV7-9 -
CASSYSGPGLAGGYQETQYF TGTGCCAGCAGTTACTCGGGCCCGGGACTAGCGGGGGGTTACCAAGAGACCCAGTACTTC TRBJ2-5 - TRBV6-2/TRBV6-3 TRBD2
CASRLVGASGKNEQFF TGTGCAAGTCGCTTAGTGGGGGCTAGCGGAAAAAATGAGCAGTTCTTC TRBJ2-1 - TRBV12-2 -
CASSQGTGMNTEAFF TGCGCCAGCAGCCAAGGGACAGGGATGAACACTGAAGCTTTCTTT TRBJ1-1 few TRBV4-1 TRBD1
CAWSGLRGGTEAFF TGTGCCTGGAGTGGCTTGCGGGGCGGGACTGAAGCTTTCTTT TRBJ1-1 - TRBV30 -
CASLAPGTEAFF TGTGCCAGCCTCGCGCCGGGGACAGAAGCTTTCTTT TRBJ1-1 - TRBV2 -
CASSSHAAASGIEQFF TGTGCCAGCAGCTCCCACGCCGCGGCTAGCGGGATTGAGCAGTTCTTC TRBJ2-1 - TRBV7-9 TRBD2
CASSSLRRSGNQPQHF TGTGCCAGCAGTTCCCTTAGGAGGAGCGGCAATCAGCCCCAGCATTTT TRBJ1-5 once TRBV27 -
CASSRKTGLMNTEAFF TGTGCCAGCAGCCGTAAAACAGGGTTAATGAACACTGAAGCTTTCTTT TRBJ1-1 - TRBV11-2 -
CSALAGGSGELFF TGCAGCGCACTAGCGGGAGGGTCCGGGGAGCTGTTTTTT TRBJ2-2 - TRBV29-1 TRBD2
CASSLAGAPEQFF TGTGCCAGCTCCCTGGCGGGAGCCCCTGAGCAGTTCTTC TRBJ2-1 - TRBV7-2 TRBD2
CAISDWGGRSEDEQYF TGTGCCATCAGTGACTGGGGGGGCAGAAGTGAGGACGAGCAGTACTTC TRBJ2-7 - TRBV10-3 -
CASSSYPDGFVDGNTIYF TGTGCCAGCAGCTCCTACCCCGACGGGTTCGTAGATGGAAACACCATATATTTT TRBJ1-3 - TRBV13 -
CASSYWGGDNQPQHF TGTGCCAGCAGTTACTGGGGGGGAGACAATCAGCCCCAGCATTTT TRBJ1-5 - TRBV6-6 -
CASSALTGDGETQYF TGTGCCAGCAGCGCCCTGACAGGGGACGGAGAGACCCAGTACTTC TRBJ2-5 - TRBV7-7 TRBD1
CASSIGVSLVYGVNTEAFF TGTGCCAGTAGTATAGGGGTAAGCCTGGTGTACGGAGTGAACACTGAAGCTTTCTTT TRBJ1-1 - TRBV19 -
CASSRGATSSTDTQYF TGTGCCAGCAGCCGGGGTGCTACCTCTAGCACAGATACGCAGTATTTT TRBJ2-3 - TRBV5-4 -
CSGHITRTSGNYNEQFF TGCAGCGGCCACATTACGCGGACTAGCGGGAATTACAATGAGCAGTTCTTC TRBJ2-1 - TRBV29-1 TRBD2
CASSFLAGGTGELFF TGCGCCAGCAGCTTTCTAGCGGGAGGGACCGGGGAGCTGTTTTTT TRBJ2-2 - TRBV5-1 TRBD2
CATSDHLAGGRTDTQYF TGTGCCACCAGTGATCATTTAGCGGGAGGCCGGACAGATACGCAGTATTTT TRBJ2-3 - TRBV24-1 TRBD2
CASNVAGTDTQYF TGTGCCAGCAACGTAGCGGGCACAGATACGCAGTATTTT TRBJ2-3 - TRBV2 -
CASSPSGGEGNQPQHF TGTGCCAGCAGTCCCTCGGGGGGGGAGGGCAATCAGCCCCAGCATTTT TRBJ1-5 - TRBV6-6 -
CASSVGGDDYEQYF TGTGCCAGCAGCGTAGGGGGGGATGACTACGAGCAGTACTTC TRBJ2-7 - TRBV9 -
CASIRGTSGKYNEQFF TGTGCCAGCATTCGCGGGACTAGCGGAAAATACAATGAGCAGTTCTTC TRBJ2-1 - TRBV2 TRBD2
CASSFDRTNTEAFF TGTGCCAGCAGCTTCGACAGGACGAACACTGAAGCTTTCTTT TRBJ1-1 - TRBV7-2 -
CASSGQLGRYNEQFF TGTGCCAGCAGCGGACAACTAGGGCGATACAATGAGCAGTTCTTC TRBJ2-1 - TRBV9 -
CAISDLGGQAAGGNTIYF TGTGCCATCAGTGATCTGGGGGGACAGGCCGCAGGTGGAAACACCATATATTTT TRBJ1-3 - TRBV10-3 TRBD1
CASSLGLAGNEQFF TGTGCCAGCAGCTTAGGGCTAGCGGGCAATGAGCAGTTCTTC TRBJ2-1 - TRBV7-2 TRBD2
CASSIRGAKNIQYF TGTGCCAGTAGTATTAGGGGGGCCAAAAACATTCAGTACTTC TRBJ2-4 - TRBV19 -
CASSVRQGFNSPLHF TGTGCCAGCAGCGTCCGACAGGGTTTTAATTCACCCCTCCACTTT TRBJ1-6 - TRBV13 TRBD1
CASSLPHRLAGITNEQFF TGTGCCAGCAGCTTACCTCACCGTCTAGCGGGGATCACCAATGAGCAGTTCTTC TRBJ2-1 - TRBV7-9 TRBD2
CASSLETSAHNEQFF TGTGCCAGCAGCTTAGAGACTAGCGCTCACAATGAGCAGTTCTTC TRBJ2-1 - TRBV7-2 TRBD2
CASSFSSGRRNEQFF TGTGCCAGCAGTTTTTCTAGCGGGAGGCGCAATGAGCAGTTCTTC TRBJ2-1 - TRBV27 TRBD2
CASSIGYGENTGELFF TGTGCCAGTAGTATAGGGTACGGGGAGAACACCGGGGAGCTGTTTTTT TRBJ2-2 - TRBV19 -
CASSFRTSGGRETQYF TGTGCCAGCAGCTTCAGGACTAGCGGGGGGCGGGAGACCCAGTACTTC TRBJ2-5 - TRBV3-1/TRBV3-2 TRBD2
CASSLPGQGNEKLFF TGTGCCAGCAGTCTCCCGGGACAGGGCAATGAAAAACTGTTTTTT TRBJ1-4 - TRBV2 TRBD1
CASSPQQGALYEQYF TGTGCCAGCAGCCCACAACAGGGGGCGCTTTACGAGCAGTACTTC TRBJ2-7 - TRBV7-8 TRBD1
CASSLNLMGHAGGELFF TGTGCCAGCAGCTTAAATTTAATGGGACACGCTGGCGGGGAGCTGTTTTTT TRBJ2-2 - TRBV11-3 -
CASTDPGQSKETQYF TGCGCCAGCACGGACCCGGGACAGTCCAAAGAGACCCAGTACTTC TRBJ2-5 - TRBV5-1 TRBD1
CASSPGGQGFGNQPQHF TGTGCCAGCTCACCAGGGGGACAGGGATTTGGCAATCAGCCCCAGCATTTT TRBJ1-5 once TRBV18 TRBD1
CASSLRQGLNEKLFF TGTGCCAGCAGTTTAAGACAGGGTCTTAATGAAAAACTGTTTTTT TRBJ1-4 - TRBV28 TRBD1
CASSLSTGREAFF TGTGCCAGCAGTTTATCTACAGGTCGCGAAGCTTTCTTT TRBJ1-1 - TRBV27 -
CASSSQAGTATNEQFF TGTGCCAGCAGCTCCCAGGCCGGGACAGCCACCAATGAGCAGTTCTTC TRBJ2-1 - TRBV6-4 TRBD1